This T cell receptor (beta chain) was sequenced in a study of vaccination and CD4 T cells after COVID-19 (dated by TCRdb to between 2021 and 2023). The study in broad terms: The convalescent cohort included six males and four females, with two Hispanic individuals, seven Caucasians, two Asians and one multiracial person. Post-vaccine blood samples were taken a median of around 77 days after the second vaccine dose, with a range of 14 to 241 days. The cultures were stimulated with overlapping spike peptide pools from SARS-CoV-2 and from the common cold coronaviruses HCoV-NL63, HCoV-OC43 and HCoV-229E. In around 10 COVID-19 convalescent patients and a few infection-naive healthy vaccine recipients, researchers compared the spike-specific CD4+ TCR repertoire from before mRNA vaccination with the repertoire from after. Two doses of either the Pfizer-BioNTech BNT162b2 vaccine (n=8) or the Moderna mRNA-1273 vaccine (n=2) were administered to participants. Post-COVID blood samples from convalescent patients were collected a median of 101 days after diagnosis, with a range of 35 to 161 days. An earlier paper using these donors assessed, at the TCR clonotype level, memory CD4+ T cell crossreactivity between SARS-CoV-2 and common cold coronavirus spike proteins. Control cultures received a CEFX viral epitope pool as the positive control, an HIV-1 Nef peptide pool as the negative control, or no peptide.

The sample's treatment or condition label, in plain terms: roughly 10-day PBMC culture with coronavirus spike peptide pools or control peptides (ViraFEST assay). CD4+ T cells from unexposed donors were collected before the COVID-19 pandemic (2011-2018). The ViraFEST assay was used in the study, in which antigen-specific T cells were expanded with peptide pools and expanded clonotypes were subsequently identified by TCR sequencing. Each well held under 2.5 million PBMCs cultured in IMDM containing about 5% human AB serum and about 10 IU/ml IL-2, with 10 ug/ml peptide pools added. Half of the culture medium was replaced with fresh IL-2-containing medium on days 3 and 7. CD4+ T cells were isolated after about nine days of culture through negative selection using the EasySep CD4+ T cell isolation kit. Unexposed donor CD4+ T cells were tested for reactivity to SARS-CoV-2 S and N and four common cold coronavirus spike pools, as cell number allowed. Ficoll-Paque Plus gradient centrifugation was used to isolate PBMCs from whole blood, and the isolated PBMCs were then either used fresh or cryopreserved at -140C. In general, triplicate wells were set up for every culture condition. The leukapheresis product for the unexposed donors was obtained through commercial purchase.

There are 13 amino acids in the CDR3, from cysteine to phenylalanine inclusive. Only the CDR3 region is kept as DNA, spanning 39 bases read in frame from base 1. CDR1 MNHEY and CDR2 SVGAGI were looked up in the germline V gene. Clipping removes 2 bases from V and 7 bases from J, with 5 as the unmatched junction base count. Libraries were constructed by PCR. DNA from cultured CD4+ T cells was subjected to TCR sequencing with the Oncomine TCR Beta short-read assay at the Johns Hopkins FTIC core. Genomic DNA was extracted from the cultured CD4+ T cells with the QIAamp micro DNA kit. Oncomine TCR Beta libraries from cultured CD4+ T cells were pooled using unique dual indexes and sequenced on an Illumina iSeq 100. Per the authors' processing: Non-productive sequences were removed, and CDR3s not starting with C, not ending with F or W, or shorter than 7 amino acids were discarded. Antigen-specific clonotypes were identified with the MANAFEST web application by comparing peptide-stimulated wells with reference and other culture wells. For a clone to be called positive, the clone needed an FDR below 0.05, an odds ratio above 5, and a productive frequency above 0.1% in at least two of three replicate wells. A clonotype was classed as cross-reactive if the clonotype showed significant expansion both in SARS-CoV-2 spike wells and in at least one common cold coronavirus spike condition. CDR3 homology was assessed with Levenshtein distances (stringdist) and unrooted phylogenetic trees (ape) in R version 3.6.1. TCRdb reanalyzed the raw reads on its own, using fastp at Q25 for trimming and MiXCR for clone calling, and kept in-frame beta chains. Entries that share a CDR3 protein sequence are merged under the most common genes and DNA. The V and J calls come from TCRdb's annotation, not from the publication. The sample table records under 8,500 distinct CDR3 sequences; roughly 44% of these occur just once. 35% to 40% of the sample is held by the ten biggest clonotypes.

Results and caveats for the whole study, not just this receptor: Among the post-vaccine SARS-CoV-2-reactive clones in convalescent patients, a median 86.3% showed up only after vaccination, which suggests vaccine-specific priming. Relatively few convalescent patients were included in the study, and early timepoints after natural infection were not analyzed. The median number of SARS-CoV-2-reactive clonotypes rose from under 25 after infection to some 40 after vaccination, but the change was not significant. In convalescent patients, nearly all vaccine-specific clones (304 of 307) were found to be mono-reactive for SARS-CoV-2 spike rather than cross-reactive with common cold coronaviruses.

To note about this clonotype: Its antigen remains undetermined. No per-base quality is available; no much larger clone lies one base away.

The rearranged segments are TRBV6-5 and TRBJ2-7; 7 bases in the junction line up with TRBD1. The receptor comes from a human donor in good health. The material sequenced was CD4+ T cells from blood, cultured in vitro. For the CDR3, the sequence is CASSYVGQVEQYF. The DNA reads TGTGCCAGCAGTTACGTCGGACAGGTAGAGCAGTACTTC.